This TCR beta chain was identified in a study of glioma-infiltrating T cells. Study-wide context: WHO grade II oligodendrogliomas or astrocytomas, plus non-recurrent WHO grade IV glioblastomas, were sampled.

In this sample, this clonotype turned up many times. What it recognizes is unknown. The iRepertoire nested amplicon-rescue multiplex PCR amplified TCR alpha and beta CDR3s from RNA. TCRdb re-derived calls from the multiplex PCR reads in MiXCR, one entry per CDR3 protein. The table records a few hundred thousand distinct CDR3 sequences, around 45% of them present only once. V lost 6 bases, J lost 2 bases, and 9 bases stayed unmatched. Germline-derived CDR1 and CDR2 are MNHEY and SMNVEV (reference sequence). The CDR3 extends over 15 amino acids. Study-level results: Above-expected tissue-blood divergence occurred in all gliomas, most in low-grade ones.

Sequenced input: glioma tissue, nonneoplastic brain tissue, or PBMCs (not recorded which). V usage is TRBV27 and J usage is TRBJ1-1; 7 nucleotides align to TRBD1. This receptor was obtained from a human donor with low-grade glioma or glioblastoma, undergoing nonglioma brain surgery, or in good health (not recorded which). The CDR3 region is CASRIMGQSNTEAFF. Here the CDR3 DNA reads TGTGCCAGCAGAATTATGGGACAGTCAAACACTGAAGCTTTCTTT.